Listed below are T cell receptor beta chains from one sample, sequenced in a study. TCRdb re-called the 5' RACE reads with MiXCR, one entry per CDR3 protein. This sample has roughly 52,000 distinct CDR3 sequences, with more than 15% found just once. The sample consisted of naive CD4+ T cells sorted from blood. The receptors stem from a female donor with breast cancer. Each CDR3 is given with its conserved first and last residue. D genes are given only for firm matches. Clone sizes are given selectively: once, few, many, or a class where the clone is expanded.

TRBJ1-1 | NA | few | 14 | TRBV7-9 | TGTGCCAGCAGCACTACTTTAATGAACACTGAAGCTTTCTTT | CASSTTLMNTEAFF
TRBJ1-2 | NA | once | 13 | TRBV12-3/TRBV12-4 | TGTGCCAGCAGTACGGCCCCGAAGAATGGCTACACCTTC | CASSTAPKNGYTF
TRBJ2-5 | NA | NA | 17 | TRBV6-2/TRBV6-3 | TGTGCCAGCAGTCCCCTCGGCCCACTACAATACCAAGAGACCCAGTACTTC | CASSPLGPLQYQETQYF
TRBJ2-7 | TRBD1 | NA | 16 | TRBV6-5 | TGTGCCAGCAGTTACGCCTCCGGGACAGGGGGCAACGAGCAGTACTTC | CASSYASGTGGNEQYF
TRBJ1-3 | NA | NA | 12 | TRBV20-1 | TGCAGTGCTCCATTCTCTGGAAACACCATATATTTT | CSAPFSGNTIYF
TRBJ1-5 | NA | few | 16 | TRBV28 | TGTGCCAGCAGTTTACCCACAGGGTATAGAAATCAGCCCCAGCATTTT | CASSLPTGYRNQPQHF
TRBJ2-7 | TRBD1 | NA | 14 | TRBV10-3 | TGTGCCATCAGTCCCGGGACAGGGGCCTACGAGCAGTACTTC | CAISPGTGAYEQYF
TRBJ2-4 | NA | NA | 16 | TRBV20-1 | TGCAGTGCTAGAGATCAGAACAGGAACTTTCAAAACATTCAGTACTTC | CSARDQNRNFQNIQYF
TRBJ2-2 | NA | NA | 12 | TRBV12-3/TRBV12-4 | TGTGCCAGCAGTTTATACACCGGGGAGCTGTTTTTT | CASSLYTGELFF
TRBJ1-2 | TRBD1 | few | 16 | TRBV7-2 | TGTGCCAGCAGCCCGGGCCCCCAGGGGGGAAGTTATGGCTACACCTTC | CASSPGPQGGSYGYTF
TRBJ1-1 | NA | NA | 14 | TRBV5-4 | TGTGCCAGCAGCTTGGTTAAGGGAGGGACTGAAGCTTTCTTT | CASSLVKGGTEAFF
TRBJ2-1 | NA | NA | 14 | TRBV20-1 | TGCAGGGCTCCGGCAGGGGGACTTTACAATGAGCAGTTCTTC | CRAPAGGLYNEQFF
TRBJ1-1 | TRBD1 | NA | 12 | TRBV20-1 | TGCAACCCGGGACAGGCGGACACTGAAGCTTTCTTT | CNPGQADTEAFF
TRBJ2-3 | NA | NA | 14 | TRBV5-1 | TGCGCCAGCACCACTGCCCCACCCACAGATACGCAGTATTTT | CASTTAPPTDTQYF
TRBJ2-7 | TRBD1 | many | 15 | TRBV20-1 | TGCAGTGCCTTCCGACCGGGACAGGGATCCCTAGGGCAGTACTTC | CSAFRPGQGSLGQYF
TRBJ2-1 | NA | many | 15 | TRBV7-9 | TGTGCCAGCAGCCCCTCTTCTAGCTCCTACAATGAGCAGTTCTTC | CASSPSSSSYNEQFF
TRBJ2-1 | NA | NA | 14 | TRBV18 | TGTGCCAGCTCACCAGGGGCTCTCCACAATGAGCAGTTCTTC | CASSPGALHNEQFF
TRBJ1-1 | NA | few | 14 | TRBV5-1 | TGCGCCAGCAGCTTGGCCAGTATAAACACTGAAGCTTTCTTT | CASSLASINTEAFF
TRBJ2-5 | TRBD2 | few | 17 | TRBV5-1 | TGCGCCAGCAGCTTGGCCCTAGCGGGAGTTGGGCAAGAGACCCAGTACTTC | CASSLALAGVGQETQYF
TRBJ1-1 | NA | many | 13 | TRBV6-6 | TGTGCCAGCAGTTACTCGGAGAACACTGAAGCTTTCTTT | CASSYSENTEAFF
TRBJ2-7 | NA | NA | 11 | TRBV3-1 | TGTGCCAGCAGCTCACAATACGAGCAGTACTTC | CASSSQYEQYF
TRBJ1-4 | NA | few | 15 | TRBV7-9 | TGTGCCAGCAGCCTGCGGGGCGCAACTAATGAAAAACTGTTTTTT | CASSLRGATNEKLFF
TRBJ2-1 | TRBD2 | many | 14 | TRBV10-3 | TGTGCCATCAGGCCAGCGGGGGATGCAGGTGAGCAGTTCTTC | CAIRPAGDAGEQFF
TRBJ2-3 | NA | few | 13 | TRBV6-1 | TGTGCCAGCAGTACCAGGGAGACAGATACGCAGTATTTT | CASSTRETDTQYF